This is a list of T cell receptor beta chains from one sample in a study of blood T cell repertoires in COVID-19. Repertoires were generated with immunoSEQ multiplex PCR, while TCRdb's copy carries only in-frame clones and drops some. The table lists roughly 200,000 clones, 89% of them singletons. Sequencing was done on a sample of PBMCs or T cells enriched from blood (not recorded which). These receptors all come from a woman in her twenties or thirties with acute COVID-19. CDR3s include the opening cysteine and the closing phenylalanine or tryptophan.

CDR3aa,v_gene,len
CASNTGGATEAFF,TRBV4-1,13
CASSQDLSSGGVWETQYF,TRBV3-1/TRBV3-2,18
CASSLTGDGYTF,TRBV18,12
CASSGQGYGYTF,TRBV6-5,12
CASSLGTGTEAFF,TRBV11-3,13
CASSQDTGMRTGELFF,TRBV4-2,16
CASSTWTGSSGNTIYF,TRBV19,16
CASSLATGHKNTEAFF,TRBV7-6,16
CASSQVGAYNEQFF,TRBV4-1,14
CASSTRQETQYF,TRBV28,12
CSVEGRGLAGNDLKTDTQYF,TRBV29-1,20
CASISGEGNYGYTF,TRBV19,14
CSVASDRQETQYF,TRBV29-1,13
CASSLSIGRVGNQPQHF,TRBV7-6,17
CASSETREWKLFF,TRBV6-1,13
CATSRDRARQETQYF,TRBV15,15
CASIGDSPYGYTF,TRBV28,13
CASSAWSGTETGEQYF,TRBV6-1,16
CASSLSGARDEQYF,TRBV5-1,14
CASSPSGGVEKLFF,TRBV28,14
CASSQGGGYTF,TRBV12-3/TRBV12-4,11
CASTHGSDTGELFF,TRBV21-1,14
CASSFRDRGSYEQYF,TRBV5-8,15
CASSPDKDRVRFF,TRBV7-3,13
CASSRQVSAPNEQFF,TRBV6-5,15
CASGIQGGEAFF,TRBV9,12
CASSDPGQGYTGELFF,TRBV5-5,16
CASSPKGGPSSYNEQFF,TRBV5-4,17
CASSQSIRGGNSPLHF,TRBV4-1,16
CASSRAVVAGNTIYF,TRBV3-1/TRBV3-2,15
CASSLRGWTEAFF,TRBV27,13
CASSQDRSGNQPQHF,TRBV4-2,15
CASSPTGERRSLHF,TRBV7-2,14
CASRKIPPKTGFGYTF,TRBV27,16
CASSLAPTGDGVGGYTF,TRBV5-1,17
CASSSPVSGNTIYF,TRBV14,14
CASSQEGNSADYGYTF,TRBV4-1,16